The source of this T cell receptor beta chain is a study of post-analysis software for immune sequencing data. Researchers reported that TCR beta cDNA libraries carried unique molecular identifiers. Each CDR3 protein is one row after TCRdb ran MiXCR on the PCR reads. The sample has about 160,000 distinct CDR3 sequences; around 36% are singletons. The germline gives CDR1 SGHTA, CDR2 FQGTGA. The CDR3 extends over 13 amino acids. The source was blood, collected after autologous hematopoietic stem cell transplantation. The clonotype comes from a girl between 5 and 17 years old with multiple sclerosis. The rearrangement joins TRBV7-3 to TRBJ2-4, with D perhaps matching TRBD1 or TRBD2 (5 bases each). The tail of the sequence fits TRBJ2-7 better, so the J call may be wrong. CDR3 nucleotide sequence: TGTGCCAGCAGCTTAACGACGGGGACCGAGCAGTACTTC. Protein sequence: CASSLTTGTEQYF.